The rows below give T cell receptor beta chains drawn from one sample of a study of beta chain features in type 1 diabetes. The data were produced by immunoSEQ multiplex PCR, yet TCRdb's version contains in-frame clones alone and is incomplete. This table has over 14,000 clones, 70% to 80% appearing once. The sample comprised stem cell memory CD4+ T cells from blood. Receptors originate from a woman under 30 with type 1 diabetes. Each CDR3 is given with its conserved first and last residue.

>TRBV14
CASSYRTSGRFTDTQYF
>TRBV19
CATQPRGDRHNQPQHF
>TRBV19
CASSIEGRSRSYEQYF
>TRBV5-1
CASSSTGPYEQYF
>TRBV29-1
CSVRTGGNEKLFF
>TRBV7-2
CASSWHRVGEQFF
>TRBV7-9
CASSLERTGEGYTF
>TRBV5-1
CASRSTDSYGYTF
>TRBV7-2
CASRQGIDEQYF
>TRBV7-2
CASSLRTGNQKLFF
>TRBV28
CASSSSGRATGELFF
>TRBV5-4
CASSSGLQAGTYEQYF
>TRBV10-3
CAISGTAYEQYF
>TRBV5-1
CASSFDRAGGELFF
>TRBV7-3
CASSLLGPTSTDTQYF
>TRBV7-8
CASSLDRGRGDGYTF
>TRBV28
CASSFTSLSSYEQYF
>TRBV6-6
CASSYGGGHPAGYTF
>TRBV2
CASTGPQGGEAFF
>TRBV7-9
CASSLEGGLAESTDTQYF
>TRBV30
CAWTRALLAGARPVEQYF
>TRBV30
CAWSRKINEKLFF
>TRBV7-2
CASSYRGEQFF
>TRBV15
CATSRDRRGRETQYF
>TRBV10-3
CAISTLVTDTQYF
>TRBV7-2
CASSLRTGNTEAFF
>TRBV7-9
CASSGGFEQYF
>TRBV7-2
CASSSPAGTIGGEQFF
>TRBV18
CASSSNPKNTEAFF
>TRBV27
CASSFPGAEAFF
>TRBV5-1
CASRNRVPPGNEQFF
>TRBV28
CASSLRGPPQHF
>TRBV6-6
CASSYPPGKENTEAFF
>TRBV27
CASSFGRGAVTEAFF
>TRBV10-3
CAISEPGQSTEKLFF
>TRBV28
CASGLAPRETQYF
>TRBV11-2
CASRGLAGYEQYF
>TRBV18
CASSPSPTGNNYGYTF
>TRBV12-5
CASGLVLAGTSGNEQFF
>TRBV30
CAWTDRGRGEQFF
>TRBV2
CASKYSSGRGTDTQYF
>TRBV7-2
CASSPRRQAGANVLTF
>TRBV19
CASSSPGLRNEQFF
>TRBV6-5
CASSYSGGARTEAFF
>TRBV7-3
CASSLTPSGSSYEQYF
>TRBV5-1
CASSWLDNEQFF
>TRBV19
CASSTTPGQGSKWPNTEAFF
>TRBV5-1
CASSLEIDRGYEQYF
>TRBV10-2
CASSDWREGGDEQFF
>TRBV19
CASSIGRDNQPQHF
>TRBV28
CASSLFRLTGKDEQFF
>TRBV7-2
CASSWPTSGDTNTYNEQFF
>TRBV5-4
CASSLAGSTDTQYF
>TRBV18
CASSPAGRSYGYTF